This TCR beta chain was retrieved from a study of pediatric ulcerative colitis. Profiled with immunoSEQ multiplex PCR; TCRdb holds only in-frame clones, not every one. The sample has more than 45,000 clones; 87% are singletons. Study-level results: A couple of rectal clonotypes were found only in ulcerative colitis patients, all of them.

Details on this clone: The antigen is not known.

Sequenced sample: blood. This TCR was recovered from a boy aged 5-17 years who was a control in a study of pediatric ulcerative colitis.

CDR3 sequence: CAWRGRDGNTIYF. Here the CDR3 DNA reads TGTGCCTGGAGGGGCAGGGATGGAAACACCATATATTTT. The V gene is TRBV30, the J gene TRBJ1-3; TRBD1 is a possible D gene (5 bases). V lost 3 bases and J 3 bases, leaving 9 bases between the germline ends. Germline V lookup: CDR1 GTSNPN, CDR2 SVGIG (reference sequence). This CDR3 spans 13 amino acids.